A selection of T cell receptor beta chains follows, all from one sample in a study of blood T cells in healthy people across ages. Via MiXCR, TCRdb re-called the 5' RACE reads, giving one row per CDR3 protein. The sample lists 1.5 million to 1.8 million distinct CDR3 sequences, 40% to 45% occurring once. The sample consisted of blood. These receptors came from a young woman in good health. The CDR3 runs from the conserved cysteine through the conserved F or W. Clone size is stated in some rows and not others, as once, few, many or a class when expanded.

size: -
V: TRBV11-2
J: TRBJ2-4
CDR3: CASSNDWTYNEQYF

size: once
V: TRBV15
J: TRBJ2-5
CDR3: CATGLAGVEETQYF

size: -
V: TRBV29-1
J: TRBJ2-1
CDR3: CSVGPVLGNNEQFF

size: few
V: TRBV28
J: TRBJ2-3
CDR3: CATGTVNTLRTQYF

size: few
V: TRBV12-5
J: TRBJ2-1
CDR3: CASGVEGKNEQFF

size: once
V: TRBV6-1
J: TRBJ1-1
CDR3: CASSERGTNTEAFF

size: few
V: TRBV20-1
J: TRBJ2-1
CDR3: CSAREDLGFEQFF

size: -
V: TRBV20-1
J: TRBJ2-3
CDR3: CSARDPMRVSTDTQYF

size: few
V: TRBV18
J: TRBJ2-7
CDR3: CASSLPGSPYEQYF

size: few
V: TRBV9
J: TRBJ2-3
CDR3: CASSAATGYADTQYF

size: -
V: TRBV12-3/TRBV12-4
J: TRBJ1-5
CDR3: CASILVGNQPQHF

size: many
V: TRBV5-6
J: TRBJ2-6
CDR3: CASSSGPSGANVLTF

size: few
V: TRBV4-1
J: TRBJ1-4
CDR3: CASSPPPGTGREKLFF

size: few
V: TRBV20-1
J: TRBJ2-3
CDR3: CSARAGLAWRHTTTDTQYF

size: -
V: TRBV29-1
J: TRBJ1-2
CDR3: CSVEGAVSDGYTF

size: few
V: TRBV9
J: TRBJ1-5
CDR3: CASSKSSGLGQPQHF

size: -
V: TRBV2
J: TRBJ2-3
CDR3: CASTRDLADTQYF

size: -
V: TRBV7-4
J: TRBJ2-2
CDR3: CAFPAGDGELFF

size: -
V: TRBV6-5
J: TRBJ2-2
CDR3: CASSYSTFSTGELFF

size: -
V: TRBV7-9
J: TRBJ2-7
CDR3: CASSLVSNSYEQYF

size: many
V: TRBV20-1
J: TRBJ2-1
CDR3: CSARGLAVYNEQFF

size: few
V: TRBV4-2
J: TRBJ1-4
CDR3: CASSLRGTNNEKLFF

size: few
V: TRBV20-1
J: TRBJ2-5
CDR3: CSARPTLGRRETQYF

size: -
V: TRBV12-3/TRBV12-4
J: TRBJ2-7
CDR3: CASRQDRGRLSSYEQYF

size: many
V: TRBV4-3
J: TRBJ2-7
CDR3: CASSPHNGYYEQYF

size: few
V: TRBV7-9
J: TRBJ1-2
CDR3: CASSNRPAPYGYTF

size: -
V: TRBV7-8
J: TRBJ2-1
CDR3: CASCFRETPGETQFF